This T cell receptor (beta chain) derives from a study of T cell repertoires in cytomegalovirus infection. Overall study context: In public TCR beta signatures, there were indications of both CMV infection and matching HLA type.

Turning to this clonotype: The antigen remains unidentified.

The germline gives CDR1 LNHNV, CDR2 YYDKDF (reference sequence). The CDR3 loop spans 17 amino acids. With 0 bases removed from V and 3 bases from J, the gap between germline ends came to 18 bases. Each CDR3 protein is one row after TCRdb ran MiXCR on the reads. This table has approximately 290,000 distinct CDR3 sequences, about 23% appearing once. Study-level results: Based on cumulative public TCR beta family frequency, carriers of CMV plus the relevant HLA were identified.

This chain connects TRBV15 to TRBJ2-7; D possibly matches TRBD1 or TRBD2 (5 bases each). The source of this sequence is a human donor in good health (CMV status not recorded). Some clones in this sample may be carry-over from other donors' samples. The sample consisted of PBMCs. CDR3 sequence: CATSRDLGTQLFYEQYF. The CDR3 coding sequence is TGTGCCACCAGCAGAGATCTAGGGACCCAGCTATTCTACGAGCAGTACTTC. The full variable domain, completed using reference TRBV15 and TRBJ2-7, is DAMVIQNPRYQVTQFGKPVTLSCSQTLNHNVMYWYQQKSSQAPKLLFHYYDKDFNNEADTPDNFQSRRPNTSFCFLDIRSPGLGDTAMYLCATSRDLGTQLFYEQYFGPGTRLTVT.